One TCR beta chain is described in this entry. Trimming took off 2 bases at V and 6 bases at J, with 7 bases between the two ends. This CDR3 is built from 13 residues. Germline V lookup: CDR1 SGHVS, CDR2 FQNEAQ. This entry is derived from a study of blood T cell repertoires in COVID-19. Study details: Samples of COVID-19 (acute and convalescent) were obtained from the United States, Italy and Spain. In each case, the material was cDNA or gDNA derived from T cells, B-cell-depleted T cells, or PBMCs.

Original analysis: From reference gene primer amplification, estimates of nucleated cell counts were derived. The method was immunoSEQ multiplex PCR; TCRdb's version includes in-frame clones alone and lacks a portion of them. The V and J calls and clone size come from that table; D and trimming were worked out from the DNA. The sample consists of approximately 300,000 clones, around nine tenths of them appearing once. The receptor comes from a man younger than 45 with acute or convalescent COVID-19. The sequenced sample consisted of peripheral blood. V is TRBV7-8 and J is TRBJ2-2; unclear D gene. This chain's CDR3 is CASSLTTPGELFF. The CDR3 nucleotides read TGTGCCAGCAGCTTAACGACACCCGGGGAGCTGTTTTTT.